Listed below are T cell receptor beta chains from one sample, sequenced in a study of cytomegalovirus exposure and HLA in healthy donors. Sequencing used immunoSEQ multiplex PCR; TCRdb keeps in-frame clones, though not all of them. The sample totals over 100,000 clones. What was sequenced was PBMCs. The receptors originated from a man younger than 35 in good health and CMV-seronegative. Both conserved end residues are part of each CDR3. D genes are given only for firm matches.

D gene | J gene | V gene | CDR3 protein | CDR3 DNA
- | TRBJ2-2 | TRBV4-1 | CASSFQRENTGELFF | TGCGCCAGCAGCTTCCAGAGGGAGAACACCGGGGAGCTGTTTTTT
TRBD1 | TRBJ2-2 | TRBV7-2 | CASSKTGTGGGELFF | TGTGCCAGCAGCAAGACCGGGACAGGTGGCGGGGAGCTGTTTTTT
- | TRBJ1-1 | TRBV10-3 | CAISRVNTEAFF | TGTGCCATCAGCAGGGTAAATACTGAAGCTTTCTTT
- | TRBJ1-4 | TRBV6-1 | CASSGRVNEKLFF | TGTGCCAGCAGCGGCAGGGTTAATGAAAAACTGTTTTTT
TRBD1 | TRBJ2-5 | TRBV6-5 | CASSYSGTGVEETQYF | TGTGCCAGCAGTTACTCTGGGACAGGGGTTGAAGAGACCCAGTACTTC
- | TRBJ2-1 | TRBV28 | CASSFKPGRAYNEQFF | TGTGCCAGCAGTTTTAAGCCAGGCAGAGCCTACAATGAGCAGTTCTTC
TRBD2 | TRBJ2-5 | TRBV9 | CASSEARDYGAQQYF | TGTGCCAGCAGCGAGGCACGGGACTATGGGGCCCAGCAGTACTTC
- | TRBJ2-7 | TRBV7-9 | CASSLAIRVDEQYF | TGTGCCAGCAGCTTAGCAATCAGGGTCGACGAGCAGTACTTC
TRBD2 | TRBJ2-7 | TRBV19 | CASSSLGGIKSNEQYF | TGTGCCAGTAGTTCCCTCGGGGGGATCAAATCCAACGAGCAGTACTTC
- | TRBJ1-1 | TRBV7-2 | CASSWGGGGATEAFF | TGTGCCAGCAGCTGGGGGGGAGGTGGGGCCACTGAAGCTTTCTTT
TRBD1 | TRBJ2-7 | TRBV6-5 | CASSYSKTGREQYF | TGTGCCAGCAGTTACTCGAAGACAGGGCGCGAGCAGTACTTC
- | TRBJ2-5 | TRBV9 | CASSPSAGPQETQYF | TGTGCCAGCAGCCCCTCGGCGGGACCCCAAGAGACCCAGTACTTC
TRBD1 | TRBJ2-2 | TRBV5-1 | CASRATGGLSTGELFF | TGCGCCAGCAGGGCCACAGGGGGCCTTTCAACCGGGGAGCTGTTTTTT
- | TRBJ1-1 | TRBV28 | CASSSRDSVSGTEAFF | TGTGCCAGCAGTTCCCGAGATTCAGTGAGCGGCACTGAAGCTTTCTTT
TRBD1 | TRBJ2-5 | TRBV7-9 | CASSLGDRLRETQYF | TGTGCCAGCAGCTTAGGGGACAGGTTGCGAGAGACCCAGTACTTC
- | TRBJ1-3 | TRBV9 | CASSVAPFTSSGNTIYF | TGTGCCAGCAGCGTAGCTCCGTTTACAAGCTCTGGAAACACCATATATTTT
- | TRBJ2-3 | TRBV28 | CASSSAGTGTDTQYF | TGTGCCAGCAGTTCCGCAGGAACTGGCACAGATACGCAGTATTTT
- | TRBJ2-3 | TRBV28 | CASRPERGLADTQYF | TGTGCCAGCAGGCCCGAGAGGGGGTTAGCAGATACGCAGTATTTT
- | TRBJ1-1 | TRBV4-3 | CASSQDWAENTEAFF | TGCGCCAGCAGCCAAGATTGGGCAGAGAACACTGAAGCTTTCTTT
- | TRBJ2-7 | TRBV28 | CAAGASSYEQYF | TGTGCCGCAGGGGCCAGCTCCTACGAGCAGTACTTC
TRBD1 | TRBJ2-7 | TRBV10-3 | CAISLNIGTGSDEQYF | TGTGCCATCAGCCTAAATATTGGGACAGGGAGCGACGAGCAGTACTTC
- | TRBJ1-1 | TRBV25-1 | CASSRRGLADTEAFF | TGTGCCAGCAGTCGTAGGGGCTTAGCTGACACTGAAGCTTTCTTT
TRBD1 | TRBJ1-2 | TRBV28 | CASGQGGYGYTF | TGTGCCAGCGGACAGGGAGGCTATGGCTACACCTTC
- | TRBJ2-7 | TRBV12-5 | CASGPPYEQYF | TGTGCTAGTGGCCCCCCTTACGAGCAGTACTTC
- | TRBJ2-3 | TRBV5-8 | CASSLASSPTGLTDTQYF | TGTGCCAGCAGCTTGGCCTCCTCTCCGACAGGCCTCACAGATACGCAGTATTTT
TRBD1 | TRBJ1-4 | TRBV5-1 | CASSLGQGAEKLFF | TGCGCCAGCAGCCTGGGACAGGGGGCTGAAAAACTGTTTTTT
TRBD2 | TRBJ2-5 | TRBV15 | CATSRDERRGIGETQYF | TGTGCCACCAGCAGAGATGAGCGGCGGGGGATTGGAGAGACCCAGTACTTC
TRBD1 | TRBJ1-5 | TRBV2 | CASRDRGSNQPQHF | TGTGCCAGCAGGGACAGGGGGAGCAATCAGCCCCAGCATTTT
- | TRBJ2-7 | TRBV6-5 | CASKIQGRSEQYF | TGTGCCAGCAAGATACAGGGGAGGTCCGAGCAGTACTTC
- | TRBJ1-4 | TRBV5-1 | CASSPERRGEKLFF | TGCGCCAGCAGTCCCGAGAGGAGGGGAGAAAAACTGTTTTTT
TRBD1 | TRBJ1-2 | TRBV2 | CASSGRDRVYGYTF | TGTGCCAGCAGTGGGAGGGACAGGGTCTATGGCTACACCTTC
- | TRBJ2-2 | TRBV9 | CASSPSWGERAGELFF | TGTGCCAGCAGCCCTTCTTGGGGGGAACGGGCCGGGGAGCTGTTTTTT
- | TRBJ2-5 | TRBV7-3 | CASSTGSGETQYF | TGTGCCAGCAGCACAGGGTCAGGAGAGACCCAGTACTTC
- | TRBJ1-1 | TRBV30 | CAYPGRTEAFF | TGTGCATATCCAGGCAGGACTGAAGCTTTCTTT
- | TRBJ1-2 | TRBV6-4 | CASPQGSAGDGYTF | TGTGCCAGCCCCCAGGGCTCCGCAGGGGATGGCTACACCTTC
- | TRBJ2-5 | TRBV4-1 | CASNSRENETQYF | TGCGCCAGCAACTCCCGGGAGAATGAGACCCAGTACTTC
TRBD2 | TRBJ2-1 | TRBV4-3 | CASSQGAGGRDEQFF | TGCGCCAGCAGCCAAGGAGCGGGAGGGCGAGATGAGCAGTTCTTC
- | TRBJ2-3 | TRBV29-1 | CSVLSGWAGTDTQYF | TGCAGCGTTTTATCAGGGTGGGCAGGCACAGATACGCAGTATTTT
TRBD1 | TRBJ1-1 | TRBV7-9 | CASSTGTANTEAFF | TGTGCCAGCAGCACCGGGACAGCGAACACTGAAGCTTTCTTT
TRBD2 | TRBJ2-3 | TRBV19 | CASSTQFGLAGDIRNTQYF | TGTGCCAGTAGTACGCAATTTGGACTAGCGGGGGATATCAGGAATACGCAGTATTTT
- | TRBJ1-2 | TRBV28 | CASTRIDTRYGYTF | TGTGCCAGCACCCGAATCGACACTCGCTATGGCTACACCTTC
TRBD1 | TRBJ1-1 | TRBV19 | CASNHQGAASVRDCTEAFF | TGTGCCAGTAATCATCAGGGGGCAGCCAGCGTTAGGGATTGCACTGAAGCTTTCTTT
- | TRBJ2-5 | TRBV5-4 | CASSLVGGAETQYF | TGTGCCAGCAGCTTGGTTGGGGGCGCGGAGACCCAGTACTTC
- | TRBJ1-6 | TRBV28 | CASSLGVLNSPLHF | TGTGCCAGCAGTTTGGGAGTTCTCAATTCACCCCTCCACTTT
- | TRBJ2-1 | TRBV2 | CASSETRLDQSNEQFF | TGTGCCAGCAGTGAAACGAGGCTAGATCAGAGTAATGAGCAGTTCTTC
TRBD1 | TRBJ1-5 | TRBV19 | CASKDRGTGRSNQPQHF | TGTGCCAGTAAAGACAGGGGCACCGGCCGGAGTAACCAGCCCCAGCATTTT
- | TRBJ2-7 | TRBV11-2 | CASSLYKSSYERYF | TGTGCCAGCAGCTTATACAAGAGCTCCTACGAGCGGTACTTC
- | TRBJ2-7 | TRBV5-4 | CASSNKGRPYEQYF | TGTGCCAGCAGTAACAAAGGGAGGCCCTACGAGCAGTACTTC
- | TRBJ2-5 | TRBV12-5 | CASGLDRVETQYF | TGTGCTAGTGGTTTGGACAGGGTTGAGACCCAGTACTTC
- | TRBJ2-1 | TRBV5-1 | CASSIGQKKQFF | TGCGCCAGCAGCATTGGACAGAAGAAGCAGTTCTTC
TRBD1 | TRBJ1-6 | TRBV7-6 | CASSQNRGGYNSPLHF | TGTGCCAGCAGCCAAAACAGGGGCGGTTATAATTCACCCCTCCACTTT
- | TRBJ1-1 | TRBV27 | CASSLAGVNTEAFF | TGTGCCAGCAGTTTAGCAGGGGTGAACACTGAAGCTTTCTTT
- | TRBJ1-2 | TRBV6-5 | CASRPTGSQGGYTF | TGTGCCAGCAGGCCAACAGGTTCCCAGGGGGGCTACACCTTC
- | TRBJ2-7 | TRBV27 | CASSLVGVMGEQYF | TGTGCCAGCAGTTTGGTCGGGGTCATGGGCGAGCAGTACTTC
TRBD1 | TRBJ1-6 | TRBV7-9 | CASSKQGSMNSPLHF | TGTGCCAGCAGCAAACAGGGGTCGATGAATTCACCCCTCCACTTT
- | TRBJ1-4 | TRBV28 | CASTPGGTNEKLFF | TGTGCCAGCACCCCGGGGGGAACTAATGAAAAACTGTTTTTT
- | TRBJ1-2 | TRBV11-2 | CASSLDQGRGYGYTF | TGTGCCAGCAGCTTAGACCAGGGGAGGGGCTATGGCTACACCTTC
- | TRBJ1-2 | TRBV19 | CASRKVSPGIDYGYTF | TGTGCCAGCCGAAAAGTATCGCCAGGGATCGACTATGGCTACACCTTC
TRBD1 | TRBJ1-2 | TRBV18 | CASSPPGQGPLLSYGYTF | TGTGCCAGCTCACCACCCGGACAGGGGCCCCTGTTGTCCTATGGCTACACCTTC